The source of this TCR beta chain is a study of beta chain features in type 1 diabetes. Points from the study as a whole: PCR, the amplification step, might favor shorter templates, equally in patients and controls. People with Type 1 diabetes carried modestly yet significantly shorter TCRB CDR3s in all four CD4+ subsets.

Points on this clone: Its antigen is undetermined.

Sequencing targeted expressed TCRB transcripts, as all isolated RNA had been reverse transcribed. Deep immunoSEQ sequencing covered naive, central memory and regulatory T cell samples. Profiled with immunoSEQ multiplex PCR; TCRdb holds only in-frame clones, not every one. This sample has roughly 350,000 clones, with around 10% found just once. A sort by CD45RO/CCR7/CD25/CD127/CD95/CD27 yielded CD4+ naive, central memory, regulatory and stem cell-like memory cells. The CDR3 length is 14 residues. Deletions cut 6 bases from V and 5 bases from J, with 13 bases between. The germline gives CDR1 LNHDA, CDR2 SQIVND (reference sequence).

The specimen sequenced was naive CD4+ T cells from blood. The chain recombines TRBV19 with TRBJ2-2, with D possibly matching TRBD2 (7 bases). This receptor was taken from a woman aged 25 to 39 in good health. The CDR3: CASRGGGGTGELFF. As DNA, the CDR3 is TGTGCCAGTAGGGGAGGGGGAGGAACCGGGGAGCTGTTTTTT.